The present entry profiles one T cell receptor beta chain with its context. CDR3 length equals 16 residues. V lost 2 bases and J lost 6, with 19 bases in between. The germline gives CDR1 LGHNA, CDR2 YSLEER. Here immunoSEQ multiplex PCR was the method, and the copy in TCRdb shows in-frame clones only, minus some. The sample lists about 14,000 clones, 77% seen once, with more than 7% in the top ten. This sample is drawn from a study of control samples from healthy donors and cancer patients. Sequenced: formalin-fixed, paraffin-embedded tissue. The source is a male donor with melanoma. The chain is built from TRBV4-3 and TRBJ1-2, with unresolved D. CDR3 region: CASSQTDRNNGNGYTF. The CDR3 region has the DNA TGCGCCAGCAGCCAAACGGATCGGAACAACGGGAATGGCTACACCTTC.